One and the same sample provided the 15 T cell receptor beta chains below, sequenced in a study of shared clonotypes between healthy human individuals. Generated by immunoSEQ multiplex PCR, the TCRdb table keeps only in-frame clones and is missing some. Of about 2.3 million clones listed, approximately 95% are singletons. Sequenced sample: naive CD4+ T cells from PBMCs. Subset here: CD45RA+ positively selected. The receptors shown here come from a man between 18 and 29 years old in good health. Some clones in this sample may be carry-over from other donors' samples.

The rearrangement uses TRBV5-4 and TRBJ1-2, with 7 bases lining up with TRBD1. The trim removed 3 bases at V and 4 bases at J, leaving 3 bases unmatched. From germline, CDR1 is SGHNT and CDR2 YYREEE (reference sequence). The CDR3 has 13 residues. CDR3 bases: TGTGCCAGCAGCTCGGGACAGTTCTATGGCTACACCTTC. Residues: CASSSGQFYGYTF.

The chain links TRBV4-1 to TRBJ1-2; D is perhaps TRBD1 (5 bases). From germline, CDR1 is MGHRA and CDR2 YSYEKL. The ends were cut back, 4 bases at V and 0 bases at J, with 9 bases in the middle. The CDR3 sequence is 14 residues long. DNA of the CDR3: TGCGCCAGCAGCCCGACAGAGGCTAACTATGGCTACACCTTC. Translation: CASSPTEANYGYTF.

The rearrangement links TRBV7-9 to TRBJ2-5; no firm D call. This CDR3 comprises 13 residues. Germline V gene sequence: CDR1 SEHNR, CDR2 FQNEAQ (reference sequence). Trimming removed 6 bases from V and 5 bases from J, with 13 bases in between. The CDR3 spells CASSRVPQETQYF. CDR3 coding DNA: TGTGCCAGCAGTAGGGTTCCTCAGGAGACCCAGTACTTC.

This chain joins TRBV4-2 and TRBJ2-3; tentatively, D is TRBD2 (6 bases). The CDR3 has 18 residues. The V end was cut by 1 base, the J end by 1 base, with 18 bases between. Germline CDR1 is LGHNA and CDR2 is YNFKEQ. As DNA, the CDR3 is TGTGCCAGCAGCCAAGGCTACCTCCCAGCGGGCCGCACAGATACGCAGTATTTT. Translation gives CASSQGYLPAGRTDTQYF.

The chain employs TRBV5-1 and TRBJ2-5, with a possible D match to TRBD2 (6 bases). This CDR3 comprises 16 residues. Trimming took off 1 base at V and 5 bases at J, with 18 bases between the two ends. Germline loops: CDR1 SGHRS, CDR2 YFSETQ. In DNA, the CDR3 is TGCGCCAGCAGCTTGACCGTGGGGGAGGTACTCGAGACCCAGTACTTC. Translating it yields CASSLTVGEVLETQYF.

CDR3 nucleotides: TGTGCCAGCAGTGGGGAACAGGGTCAGCCCCAGCATTTT. It codes for CASSGEQGQPQHF. The V gene is TRBV6-4, the J gene TRBJ1-5; D is perhaps TRBD1 (6 bases). The V and J ends lost 4 bases and 6 bases respectively, with 10 bases between them. CDR3 size: 13 residues. Germline CDR1 MRHNA, CDR2 SNTAGT.

J is TRBJ2-2 and V is TRBV28; no reliable D call. V lost 2 bases and J 2 bases, leaving 6 bases between the germline ends. This CDR3 region has 14 residues. Germline CDR1 reads MDHEN; CDR2 reads SYDVKM. The CDR3 nucleotides read TGTGCCAGCAGTTTAGGACCAAACACCGGGGAGCTGTTTTTT. It codes for CASSLGPNTGELFF.

The V and J genes are TRBV4-3 and TRBJ2-1; no clear D gene. Germline CDR1 and CDR2: LGHNA and YSLEER. The CDR3 extends over 13 amino acids. The V gene lost 5 bases and the J gene lost 6 bases, with 11 bases spanning the gap. The CDR3 here is CASSLNRFNEQFF. CDR3 nucleotide sequence: TGCGCCAGCAGCTTAAATAGGTTCAATGAGCAGTTCTTC.

Concerning this clone itself: Other DNA sequences within the sample encode an identical CDR3. The chain uses TRBV5-1 and TRBJ2-1; the D gene is possibly TRBD1 (5 bases). The CDR3 contains 13 residues. Trimming cost V 0 bases and J 5 bases, with 6 bases left between them. Looked up from germline, CDR1 is SGHRS and CDR2 is YFSETQ. CDR3 region: CASSLGTNNEQFF. The CDR3 DNA follows: TGCGCCAGCAGCTTGGGGACAAACAATGAGCAGTTCTTC.

The V and J genes are TRBV19 and TRBJ1-1; a weak D match, TRBD1 (5 bases). In germline, CDR1 is LNHDA, CDR2 SQIVND (reference sequence). CDR3 length equals 15 residues. Trimming cost V 5 bases and J 0 bases, with 13 bases left between them. DNA for the CDR3: TGTGCCAGTAGTCCCCGGGACCGGCTGAACACTGAAGCTTTCTTT. Protein: CASSPRDRLNTEAFF.

V gene TRBV2 combines with J gene TRBJ2-3; D uncertain. Trimming took 6 bases from V and 3 from J, leaving 10 bases between them. CDR3 length: 13 residues. From germline, CDR1 is SNHLY and CDR2 FYNNEI. The CDR3 reads CASRLFFTDTQYF. CDR3 DNA sequence: TGTGCCAGCAGGCTATTTTTTACAGATACGCAGTATTTT.

This rearrangement joins TRBV28 to TRBJ1-5; TRBD1 matches at 7 bases. V lost 5 bases to trimming and J lost 4 bases; unmatched junction nucleotides: 11. The CDR3 consists of 16 residues. From germline, CDR1 is MDHEN and CDR2 SYDVKM. The CDR3 sequence is CASSPPLQGRNQPQHF. CDR3 nucleotide sequence: TGTGCCAGCAGTCCCCCTCTACAGGGGAGGAATCAGCCCCAGCATTTT.

This chain links TRBV2 with TRBJ1-1; 7 bases map to TRBD1. The CDR3 runs 14 residues. From germline, CDR1 is SNHLY and CDR2 FYNNEI. Trimming at V came to 2 bases and at J to 8 bases, leaving 8 bases not matched to a gene. CDR3: CASSEQGGMFEAFF. The CDR3 DNA reads as TGTGCCAGCAGTGAACAGGGGGGAATGTTCGAAGCTTTCTTT.

V is TRBV9 and J is TRBJ1-3, with D perhaps matching TRBD1 (6 bases). V was trimmed by 2 bases and J by 2 bases, leaving 14 bases between them. Germline V gives CDR1 SGDLS, CDR2 YYNGEE. There are 16 residues in the CDR3. The CDR3 DNA reads TGTGCCAGCAGCGTTGACTCCCAGGGGACTGGAAACACCATATATTTT. This codes for CASSVDSQGTGNTIYF.

This rearrangement joins TRBV5-1 to TRBJ2-7; D is unresolved. Germline loops: CDR1 SGHRS, CDR2 YFSETQ. The ends were cut back, 0 bases at V and 6 bases at J, with 13 bases in the middle. The length of the CDR3 is 14 residues. The CDR3 is CASSLVLVSSEQYF. For the CDR3, the DNA is TGCGCCAGCAGCTTGGTACTCGTTTCTTCCGAGCAGTACTTC. Combining the CDR3 with reference TRBV5-1 and TRBJ2-7 gives the whole variable domain KAGVTQTPRYLIKTRGQQVTLSCSPISGHRSVSWYQQTPGQGLQFLFEYFSETQRNKGNFPGRFSGRQFSNSRSEMNVSTLELGDSALYLCASSLVLVSSEQYFGPGTRLTVT.